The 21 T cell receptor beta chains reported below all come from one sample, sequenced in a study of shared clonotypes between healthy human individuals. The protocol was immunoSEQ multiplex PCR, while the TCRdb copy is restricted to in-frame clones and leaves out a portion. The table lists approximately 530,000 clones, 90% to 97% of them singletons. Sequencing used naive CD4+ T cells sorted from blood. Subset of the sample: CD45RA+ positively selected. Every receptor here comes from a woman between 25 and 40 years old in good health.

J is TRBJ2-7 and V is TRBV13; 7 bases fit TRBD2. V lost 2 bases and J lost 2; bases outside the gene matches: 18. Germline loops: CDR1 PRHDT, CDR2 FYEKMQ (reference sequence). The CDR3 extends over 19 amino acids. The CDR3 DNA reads TGTGCCAGCAGCTTATTGGAGGGAGGGCCTTCGCGGAGACCCTACGAGCAGTACTTC. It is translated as CASSLLEGGPSRRPYEQYF.

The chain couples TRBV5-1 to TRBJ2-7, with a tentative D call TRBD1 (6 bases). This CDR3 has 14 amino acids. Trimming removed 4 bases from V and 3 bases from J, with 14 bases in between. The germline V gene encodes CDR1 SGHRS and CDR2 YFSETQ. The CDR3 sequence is CASSPAGAHYEQYF. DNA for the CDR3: TGCGCCAGCAGCCCCGCAGGGGCACACTACGAGCAGTACTTC.

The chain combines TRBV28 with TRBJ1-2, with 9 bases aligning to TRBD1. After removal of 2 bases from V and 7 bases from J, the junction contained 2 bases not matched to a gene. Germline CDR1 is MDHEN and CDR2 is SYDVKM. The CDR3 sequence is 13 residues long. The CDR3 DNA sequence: TGTGCCAGCAGTTTAGGACAGGGGTTTGGCTACACCTTC. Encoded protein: CASSLGQGFGYTF.

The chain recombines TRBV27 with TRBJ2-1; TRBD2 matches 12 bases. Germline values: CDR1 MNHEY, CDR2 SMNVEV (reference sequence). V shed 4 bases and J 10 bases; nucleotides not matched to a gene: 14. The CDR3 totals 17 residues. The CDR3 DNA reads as TGTGCCAGCAGTTCGATAAGACTAGCGGGAGCCCCTAGGGAGCAGTTCTTC. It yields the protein CASSSIRLAGAPREQFF.

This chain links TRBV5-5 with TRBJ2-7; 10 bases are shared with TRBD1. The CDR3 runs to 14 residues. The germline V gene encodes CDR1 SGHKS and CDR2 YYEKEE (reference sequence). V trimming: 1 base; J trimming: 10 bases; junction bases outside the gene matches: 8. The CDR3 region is CASSLKGQGTGQYF. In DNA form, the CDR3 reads TGTGCCAGCAGCTTGAAGGGACAGGGGACCGGTCAGTACTTC. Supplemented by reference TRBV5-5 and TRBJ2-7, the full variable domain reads DAGVTQSPTHLIKTRGQQVTLRCSPISGHKSVSWYQQVLGQGPQFIFQYYEKEERGRGNFPDRFSARQFPNYSSELNVNALLLGDSALYLCASSLKGQGTGQYFGPGTRLTVT.

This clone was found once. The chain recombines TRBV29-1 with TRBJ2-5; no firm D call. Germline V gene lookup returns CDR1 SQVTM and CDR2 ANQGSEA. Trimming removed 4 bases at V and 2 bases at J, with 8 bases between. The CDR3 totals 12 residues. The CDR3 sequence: CSVVAEQETQYF. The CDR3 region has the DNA TGCAGCGTTGTGGCAGAACAAGAGACCCAGTACTTC.

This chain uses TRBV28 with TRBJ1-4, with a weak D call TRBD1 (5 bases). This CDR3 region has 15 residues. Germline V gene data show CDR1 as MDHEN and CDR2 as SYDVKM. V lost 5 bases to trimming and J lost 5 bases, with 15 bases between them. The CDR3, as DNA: TGTGCCAGCAGTCACCCGACAGAGAAAAATGAAAAACTGTTTTTT. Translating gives CASSHPTEKNEKLFF.

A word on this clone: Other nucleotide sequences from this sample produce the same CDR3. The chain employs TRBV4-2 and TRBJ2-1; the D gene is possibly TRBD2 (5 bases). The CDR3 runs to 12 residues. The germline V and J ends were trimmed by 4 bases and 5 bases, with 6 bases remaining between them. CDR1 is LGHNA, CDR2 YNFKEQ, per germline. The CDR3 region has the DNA TGTGCCAGCAGCCCCGGGAACAATGAGCAGTTCTTC. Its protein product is CASSPGNNEQFF.

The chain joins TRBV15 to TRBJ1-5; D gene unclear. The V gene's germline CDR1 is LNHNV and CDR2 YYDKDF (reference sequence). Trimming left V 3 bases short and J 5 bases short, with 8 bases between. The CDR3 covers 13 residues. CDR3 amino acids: CATSSHLYQPQHF. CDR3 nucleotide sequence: TGTGCCACCAGCAGTCACTTATATCAGCCCCAGCATTTT.

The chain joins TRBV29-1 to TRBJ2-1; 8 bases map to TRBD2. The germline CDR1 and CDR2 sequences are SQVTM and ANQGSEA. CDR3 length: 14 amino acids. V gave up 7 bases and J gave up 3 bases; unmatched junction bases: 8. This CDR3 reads CSAERERGYNEQFF. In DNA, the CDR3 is TGCAGCGCCGAGCGGGAGAGGGGCTACAATGAGCAGTTCTTC.

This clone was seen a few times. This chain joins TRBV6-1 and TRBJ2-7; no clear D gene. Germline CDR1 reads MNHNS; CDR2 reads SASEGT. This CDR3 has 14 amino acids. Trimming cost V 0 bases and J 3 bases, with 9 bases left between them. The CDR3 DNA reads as TGTGCCAGCAGTGAAGCGGGGTACCTCTACGAGCAGTACTTC. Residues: CASSEAGYLYEQYF.

The CDR3 is CASSPTFDSEAFF. CDR3 nucleotide sequence: TGTGCCAGCTCACCCACCTTTGACAGTGAAGCTTTCTTT. This chain links TRBV18 with TRBJ1-1, with D possibly TRBD1 on 5 matching bases. The V end was cut by 3 bases, the J end by 7 bases, with 12 bases between. This CDR3 spans 13 amino acids. Germline V gives CDR1 KGHSH, CDR2 LQKENI.

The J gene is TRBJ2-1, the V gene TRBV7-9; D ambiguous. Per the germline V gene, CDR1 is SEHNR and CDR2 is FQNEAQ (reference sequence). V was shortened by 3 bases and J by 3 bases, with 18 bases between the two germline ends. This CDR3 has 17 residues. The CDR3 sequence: CASSFEWAGRGYNEQFF. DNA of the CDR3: TGTGCCAGCAGCTTTGAATGGGCTGGCAGAGGCTACAATGAGCAGTTCTTC.

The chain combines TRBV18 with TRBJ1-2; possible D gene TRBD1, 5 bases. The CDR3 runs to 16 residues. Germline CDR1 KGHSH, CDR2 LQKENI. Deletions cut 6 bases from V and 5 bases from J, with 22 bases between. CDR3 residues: CASSMNPDTTGYGYTF. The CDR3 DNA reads TGTGCCAGCTCTATGAACCCGGACACCACCGGGTATGGCTACACCTTC.

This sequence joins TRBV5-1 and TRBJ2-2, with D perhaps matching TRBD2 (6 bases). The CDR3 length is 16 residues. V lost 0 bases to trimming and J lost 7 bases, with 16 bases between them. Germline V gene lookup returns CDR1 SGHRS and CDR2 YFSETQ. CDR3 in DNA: TGCGCCAGCAGCTTGGCAACGGGACTGGGCGGCGGGGAGCTGTTTTTT. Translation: CASSLATGLGGGELFF.

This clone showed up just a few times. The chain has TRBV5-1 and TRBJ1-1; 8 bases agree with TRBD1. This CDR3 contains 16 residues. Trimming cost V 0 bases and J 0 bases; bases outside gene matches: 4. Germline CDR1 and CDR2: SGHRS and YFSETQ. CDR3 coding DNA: TGCGCCAGCAGCTTGGGGCCGGGACAGGTGAACACTGAAGCTTTCTTT. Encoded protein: CASSLGPGQVNTEAFF.

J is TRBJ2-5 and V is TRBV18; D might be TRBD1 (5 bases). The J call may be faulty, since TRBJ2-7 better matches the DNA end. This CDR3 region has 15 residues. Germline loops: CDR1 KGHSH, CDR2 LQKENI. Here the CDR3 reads CASSPQDSAYYEQYF. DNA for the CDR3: TGTGCCAGCTCACCCCAAGACAGCGCTTACTACGAGCAGTACTTC.

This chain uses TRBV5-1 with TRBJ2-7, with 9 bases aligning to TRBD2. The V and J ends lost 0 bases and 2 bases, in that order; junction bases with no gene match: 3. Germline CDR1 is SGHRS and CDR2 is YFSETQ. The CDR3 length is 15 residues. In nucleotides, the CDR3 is TGCGCCAGCAGCTTGGTGGTAGCGGGAGCCTACGAGCAGTACTTC. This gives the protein CASSLVVAGAYEQYF. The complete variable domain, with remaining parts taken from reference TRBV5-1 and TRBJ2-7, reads KAGVTQTPRYLIKTRGQQVTLSCSPISGHRSVSWYQQTPGQGLQFLFEYFSETQRNKGNFPGRFSGRQFSNSRSEMNVSTLELGDSALYLCASSLVVAGAYEQYFGPGTRLTVT.

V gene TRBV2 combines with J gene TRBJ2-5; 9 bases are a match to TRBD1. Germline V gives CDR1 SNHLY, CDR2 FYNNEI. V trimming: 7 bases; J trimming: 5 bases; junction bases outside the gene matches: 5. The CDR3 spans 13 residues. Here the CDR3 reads CASNTGGRETQYF. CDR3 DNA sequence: TGTGCCAGCAATACAGGGGGCAGGGAGACCCAGTACTTC.

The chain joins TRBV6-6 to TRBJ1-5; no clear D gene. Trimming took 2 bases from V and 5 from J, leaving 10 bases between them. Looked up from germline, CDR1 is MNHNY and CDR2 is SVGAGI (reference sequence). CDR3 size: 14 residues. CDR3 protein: CASSYDGLYQPQHF. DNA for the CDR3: TGTGCCAGCAGTTACGACGGCCTCTATCAGCCCCAGCATTTT.

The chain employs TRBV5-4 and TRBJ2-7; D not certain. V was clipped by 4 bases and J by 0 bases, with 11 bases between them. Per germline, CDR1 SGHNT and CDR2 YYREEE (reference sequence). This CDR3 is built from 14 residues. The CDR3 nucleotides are TGTGCCAGCAGCGCCCGGGCAGACTCCTACGAGCAGTACTTC. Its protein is CASSARADSYEQYF.